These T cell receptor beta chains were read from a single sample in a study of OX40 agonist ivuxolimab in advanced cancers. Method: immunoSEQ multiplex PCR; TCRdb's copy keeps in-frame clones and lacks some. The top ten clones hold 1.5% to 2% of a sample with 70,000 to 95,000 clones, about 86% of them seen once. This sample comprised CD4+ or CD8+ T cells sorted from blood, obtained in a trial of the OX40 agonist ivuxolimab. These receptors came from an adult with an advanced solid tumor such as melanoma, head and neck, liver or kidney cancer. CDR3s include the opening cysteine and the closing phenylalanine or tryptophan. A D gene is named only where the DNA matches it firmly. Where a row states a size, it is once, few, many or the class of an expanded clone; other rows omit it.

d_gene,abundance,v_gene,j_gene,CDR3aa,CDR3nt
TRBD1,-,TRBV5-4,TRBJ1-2,CASSSPFFGQGFDGYTF,TGTGCCAGCAGTTCCCCTTTCTTCGGACAGGGGTTTGATGGCTACACCTTC
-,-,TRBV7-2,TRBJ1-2,CASSLGRDYGYTF,TGTGCCAGCAGCTTAGGCAGGGACTATGGCTACACCTTC
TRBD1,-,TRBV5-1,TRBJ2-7,CASSSRDSSYEQYF,TGCGCCAGCAGCTCCCGGGACAGCTCCTACGAGCAGTACTTC
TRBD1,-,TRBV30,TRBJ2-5,CAKQGEETQYF,TGTGCCAAACAGGGGGAAGAGACCCAGTACTTC
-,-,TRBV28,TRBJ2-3,CASSPYALTRTDTQYF,TGTGCCAGCAGTCCATATGCATTGACCCGCACAGATACGCAGTATTTT
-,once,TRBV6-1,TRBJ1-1,CASNGQNTEAFF,TGTGCCTCTAATGGACAGAACACTGAAGCTTTCTTT
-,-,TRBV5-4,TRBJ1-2,CASSLAGTALAGYTF,TGTGCCAGCAGCTTGGCGGGGACCGCCCTAGCCGGCTACACCTTC
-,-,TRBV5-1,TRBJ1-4,CASSLAQGPEGNEKLFF,TGCGCCAGCAGCTTGGCGCAGGGCCCCGAGGGTAATGAAAAACTGTTTTTT
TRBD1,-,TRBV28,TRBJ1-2,CAVPRGDRGRNGYTF,TGTGCCGTCCCGCGGGGGGACAGGGGGCGGAATGGCTACACCTTC
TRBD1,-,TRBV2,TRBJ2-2,CASSPQGAPGELFF,TGTGCCAGCAGTCCGCAGGGGGCTCCCGGGGAGCTGTTTTTT
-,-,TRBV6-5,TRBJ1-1,CASSYSTRPSNTEAFF,TGTGCCAGCAGTTACTCGACACGTCCTTCAAACACTGAAGCTTTCTTT
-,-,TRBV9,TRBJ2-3,CASSVGGLGTDTQYF,TGTGCCAGCAGCGTGGGGGGGCTCGGAACAGATACGCAGTATTTT
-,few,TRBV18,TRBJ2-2,CASSPVLGELFF,TGTGCCAGCTCACCAGTCCTCGGGGAGCTGTTTTTT
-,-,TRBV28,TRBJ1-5,CANTSGGAGVKEPQHF,TGTGCCAACACCTCAGGAGGGGCAGGGGTAAAGGAGCCCCAGCATTTT
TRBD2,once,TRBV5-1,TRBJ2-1,CATKTSGGDNEQFF,TGCGCCACGAAGACTAGCGGGGGGGACAATGAGCAGTTCTTC
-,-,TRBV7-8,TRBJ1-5,CASSPGGRGNNQPQHF,TGTGCCAGCAGCCCCGGGGGCAGGGGTAACAATCAGCCCCAGCATTTT
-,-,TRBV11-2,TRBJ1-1,CASSLDGRVGAFF,TGTGCCAGCAGCTTAGACGGCCGGGTGGGAGCTTTCTTT
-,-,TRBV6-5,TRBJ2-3,CAARTVGTDTQYF,TGTGCCGCCAGGACAGTCGGTACAGATACGCAGTATTTT
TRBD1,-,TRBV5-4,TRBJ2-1,CASSPRDRAYNEQFF,TGTGCCAGCAGCCCCAGGGACAGGGCCTACAATGAGCAGTTCTTC
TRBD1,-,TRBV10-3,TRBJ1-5,CALRDRNQPQHF,TGTGCCCTCCGGGACAGAAATCAGCCCCAGCATTTT
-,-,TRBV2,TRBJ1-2,CASSEAYSLGNGYTF,TGTGCCAGCAGTGAAGCGTACAGCCTGGGGAATGGCTACACCTTC
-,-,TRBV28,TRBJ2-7,CASSLLAVYEQYF,TGTGCCAGCAGTTTACTGGCGGTCTACGAGCAGTACTTC
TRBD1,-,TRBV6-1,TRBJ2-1,CASSEQGTGGSNEQFF,TGTGCCAGCAGTGAACAAGGGACAGGGGGCAGCAATGAGCAGTTCTTC
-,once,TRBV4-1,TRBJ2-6,CASSHSLGANVLTF,TGCGCCAGCAGCCATTCCCTTGGGGCCAACGTCCTGACTTTC
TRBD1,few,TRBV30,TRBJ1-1,CAWSNVGGGSAKTEAFF,TGTGCCTGGAGTAACGTAGGAGGGGGCTCGGCGAAGACTGAAGCTTTCTTT
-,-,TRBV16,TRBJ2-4,CASSQGGGKNIQYF,TGTGCCAGCAGCCAAGGAGGGGGCAAAAACATTCAGTACTTC
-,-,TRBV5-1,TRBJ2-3,CASSLEGRRSTDTQYF,TGCGCCAGCAGCTTGGAGGGGAGGAGGAGCACAGATACGCAGTATTTT
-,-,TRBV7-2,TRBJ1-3,CASSSSSGNTIYF,TGTGCCAGCAGCTCCAGCTCTGGAAACACCATATATTTT
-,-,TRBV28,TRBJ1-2,CASSLRRDPYGYTF,TGTGCCAGCAGTTTGAGAAGGGACCCCTATGGCTACACCTTC
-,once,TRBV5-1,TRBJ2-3,CASSLVMGGFTDTQYF,TGCGCCAGCAGCTTGGTTATGGGGGGATTCACAGATACGCAGTATTTT
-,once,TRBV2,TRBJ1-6,CASTDPGDSPLHF,TGTGCCAGCACCGACCCAGGGGACTCACCCCTCCACTTT
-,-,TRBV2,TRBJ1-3,CASRTGFSGNTIYF,TGTGCCAGCAGAACAGGATTCTCTGGAAACACCATATATTTT
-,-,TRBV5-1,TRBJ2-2,CASRGGRTNTGELFF,TGCGCCAGCAGGGGAGGACGGACGAACACCGGGGAGCTGTTTTTT
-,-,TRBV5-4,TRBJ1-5,CASSLDRYQPQHF,TGTGCCAGCAGCTTGGACAGATATCAGCCCCAGCATTTT
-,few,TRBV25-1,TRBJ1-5,CASSDSKAQHF,TGTGCCAGCAGTGATAGTAAAGCCCAGCATTTT
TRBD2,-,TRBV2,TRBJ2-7,CASSEEYTSDYEQYF,TGTGCCAGCAGTGAAGAGTATACTAGCGACTACGAGCAGTACTTC
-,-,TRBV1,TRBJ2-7,CLEYPYEQYF,TGCCTCGAGTATCCCTACGAGCAGTACTTC
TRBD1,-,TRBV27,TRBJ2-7,CASSFPTRTGGNYEQYF,TGTGCCAGCAGTTTTCCCACTAGGACAGGGGGCAACTACGAGCAGTACTTC
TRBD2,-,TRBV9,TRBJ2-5,CASSRTSGGLWATQYF,TGTGCCAGCAGCAGGACTAGCGGGGGCCTATGGGCGACCCAGTACTTC
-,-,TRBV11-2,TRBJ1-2,CASSGRYRYGYTF,TGTGCCAGCAGCGGGAGGTACCGCTATGGCTACACCTTC
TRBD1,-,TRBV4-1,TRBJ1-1,CASSQPSRQGRTEAFF,TGCGCCAGCAGCCAGCCTTCCCGACAGGGTCGCACTGAAGCTTTCTTT
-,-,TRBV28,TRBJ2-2,CASSLGGDTGELFF,TGTGCCAGCAGTTTAGGTGGGGACACCGGGGAGCTGTTTTTT